The present T cell receptor (beta chain) was sequenced within a study of monozygotic twins with inflammatory bowel disease. cDNA was produced in eight separate reactions per sample. TCRdb reworked the 5' RACE reads into one entry per CDR3 protein, no DNA. The repertoire shows a few hundred thousand distinct CDR3 sequences; the top ten hold 2% to 3%. The CDR3 consists of 14 residues. Germline V lookup: CDR1 SGHDT, CDR2 YYEEEE. To note about this clonotype: Its antigen is as yet unknown.

General study points: Healthy co-twins exceeded IBD patients in TCRbeta diversity as measured by inverse Simpson.

Sequenced sample: blood. This chain uses TRBV5-6 with TRBJ1-6. This sequence was found in a human donor with ulcerative colitis or Crohn's disease, or a healthy co-twin of an affected twin (not recorded which). The CDR3 is CASSWDRVDSPLHF.